This T cell receptor beta chain originates from a study of blood T cell repertoires in COVID-19 (dated by TCRdb to 2020 to 2021). Some background on the complete study: Collaborator samples came from the United States, Italy and Spain and covered acute and convalescent phases of COVID-19. A freely available public database, intended as a resource for researchers studying the immune response to SARS-CoV-2, is where the repertoires were released. Nearly every sample came with metadata listing a de-identified subject ID, COVID-19 status, age in years and sex. The material from the prospective study consisted of cDNA or gDNA derived from T cells, B-cell-depleted T cells, or PBMCs. Samples came from the ongoing ImmuneRACE study (first 160 participants) plus 1,254 subjects from 6 global collaborators. HLA class I and class II types, where available, came from metadata supplied by the sample provider rather than from assay-based typing. Subjects who had been exposed to COVID-19, were actively infected with it, or had recovered from it provided the deeply sampled blood TCRbeta repertoires that made up the dataset.

Findings and caveats that apply to the study as a whole: How much clinical and demographic metadata was included differed by source and by participant, and the metadata was provided uncurated.

The CDR3 runs 13 amino acids, cysteine and phenylalanine included. The only DNA kept is the CDR3, 39 bases in frame from the first base. CDR1 is given as SEHNR and CDR2 as FQNEAQ, both from the germline V gene (reference sequence). V and J are truncated by 8 bases and 3 bases respectively, leaving an intervening sequence of 14 bases. As regards this clone: Its antigen has not been determined. No qualities accompany the bases; no much larger clone lies one base away.

TCRbeta CDR3 regions were amplified from genomic DNA by means of the immunoSEQ Assay, a bias-controlled multiplex PCR. In the source study's methods: The number of nucleated cells in each sample was estimated from the amplification of reference gene primers within the assay. Sequence reads were collapsed and filtered to measure the absolute abundance of every unique TCRbeta CDR3 rearrangement. For each sample, productive Simpson clonality was calculated by taking the square root of Simpson's diversity index across productive rearrangements. TCRdb carries this immuneACCESS record with in-frame sequences only. Its versions omit some clonotypes, under half of them owing to an unresolved V gene in the studies checked, with the rest unexplained. D and trimming were read from the DNA, whereas the V and J calls and clone size are those reported in that table. Across this sample there are some 44,000 clones, with over 80% seen only once. Around 12% of the sample rests with the top ten.

Each collaborating institution followed its own protocols to collect whole blood in K2EDTA tubes. For TCRbeta analysis, collaborators shipped samples as frozen whole blood, isolated PBMCs, or DNA extracted from either of those sample types. Sequencing was performed on peripheral blood. Recombination joined TRBV7-9 with TRBJ2-7; the best D guess is TRBD1, with 6 bases matching. The receptor's source is a human donor in a cohort sampled during active COVID-19. The CDR3: CASGGRGGYEQYF. The DNA is as follows: TGTGCCAGCGGCGGGCGAGGGGGCTACGAGCAGTACTTC.